This T cell receptor (beta chain) stems from a study of human T cells and chemical hapten exposure. Across the whole study: Small differences in pooled library volume mainly drove the variation in TCR yields per sample.

Researchers extracted total RNA from unfractionated whole blood. Individual cDNA molecules each carried unique molecular identifiers attached by the library. Authors' analysis steps: Over 95,000 TCRs per sample was the median, with a range of roughly 23,224 to 690,600. MiXCR was run by TCRdb on the 5' RACE reads, yielding one entry per CDR3 protein. V and J calls and clone size were set by TCRdb, not the authors. The sample records under 100,000 distinct CDR3 sequences, approximately 15% being singletons. The V end was cut by 0 bases, the J end by 4 bases, with 7 bases between. This CDR3 contains 13 residues. Germline assignment: CDR1 SGHRS and CDR2 YFSETQ. As for this clonotype: Its antigen is not identified.

Points from the study as a whole: The number of TCRs over 1 in 1000 frequency stayed unchanged after DPC.

The V and J genes are TRBV5-1 and TRBJ1-1, with D hard to call. This TCR derives from a female donor in good health. As DNA, the CDR3 is TGCGCCAGCAGCTTGGCTGGAGTCACTGAAGCTTTCTTT. It encodes CASSLAGVTEAFF.